The 21 T cell receptor beta chains given below trace back to one sample, sequenced in a study of shared clonotypes between healthy human individuals (dated by TCRdb to 2018 to 2020). CD8 naive samples consisted of CD45RO-negative cells that were positively selected for CCR7, yielding a CD45RA+CCR7+ population without TemRA cells. Library prep was done by the immunoSEQ multiplex PCR assay. The clones in this table, taken by TCRdb from immuneACCESS, are in-frame only. Not every clone is retained; where verified, under half of the shortfall comes from an unresolved V gene, and the cause of the rest is unknown. Across this sample there are about 600,000 clones, with 95% to 98% seen only once. 0.25% to 0.35% of the sample is held by the ten biggest clonotypes. The sequencing sample was made of naive CD8+ T cells sorted from blood. The sample's cell subset or site label, decoded: CD45RA+CCR7+. Receptor source: a young man in good health.

CDR3 DNA sequence: TGTGCCAGCAGTCAGCCCCTAGGGGAAGACAATGAGCAGTTCTTC. This gives the protein CASSQPLGEDNEQFF. The rearrangement links TRBV27 to TRBJ2-1, with D perhaps matching TRBD1 (5 bases). Germline V CDR1 and CDR2: MNHEY, SMNVEV (reference sequence). The CDR3 is made up of 15 amino acids. Deletions cut 5 bases from V and 5 bases from J, with 16 bases between.

This clone was recorded only once. The chain combines TRBV4-2 with TRBJ2-7; D ambiguous. Trimming pared 0 bases from V and 2 bases from J, leaving 8 bases between. This CDR3 contains 14 residues. Germline V lookup: CDR1 LGHNA, CDR2 YNFKEQ. CDR3 coding DNA: TGTGCCAGCAGCCAAGAGGCTCACACCTACGAGCAGTACTTC. Translating gives CASSQEAHTYEQYF.

CDR3 in amino acids: CSVYGTGGLEQYF. The CDR3 DNA is TGCAGCGTTTATGGGACAGGGGGCCTCGAGCAGTACTTC. This chain uses TRBV29-1 with TRBJ2-7; TRBD1 agrees at 12 bases. The V segment lost 5 bases and the J segment 6 bases; nucleotides outside the gene matches: 5. Germline V lookup: CDR1 SQVTM, CDR2 ANQGSEA. CDR3 length: 13 amino acids.

This sequence joins TRBV6-5 and TRBJ2-7; 9 bases map to TRBD1. Germline V lookup: CDR1 MNHEY, CDR2 SVGAGI. The CDR3 is 14 amino acids. V lost 7 bases to trimming and J lost 3 bases; unmatched junction nucleotides: 7. Here the CDR3 reads CASTRGTGIYEQYF. Here the CDR3 DNA reads TGTGCCAGCACCCGAGGGACAGGGATCTACGAGCAGTACTTC.

This chain links TRBV27 with TRBJ2-7, with TRBD2 matching over 8 bases. V was clipped by 7 bases and J by 7 bases; unmatched bases: 6. The length of the CDR3 is 12 residues. Germline values: CDR1 MNHEY, CDR2 SMNVEV (reference sequence). CDR3 residues: CASNTGLGEQYF. The CDR3 DNA sequence: TGTGCCAGCAACACGGGACTAGGGGAGCAGTACTTC.

Regarding this clone: Compared with germline, one end of the junction differs, possibly owing to a read error. The chain uses TRBV28 and TRBJ1-5; no clear D gene. CDR1 and CDR2 from the germline V gene are MDHEN and SYDVKM. The CDR3 runs 13 residues. CDR3 sequence: CASSFSSTQPQHF. CDR3 bases: TGTGCCAGCAGTTTCTCTAGCACTCAGCCCCAGCATTTT.

The chain couples TRBV6-6 to TRBJ2-1; D is unclear. The V end was cut by 2 bases, the J end by 8 bases, with 16 bases between. The CDR3 consists of 15 residues. Per the germline V gene, CDR1 is MNHNY and CDR2 is SVGAGI (reference sequence). The CDR3 loop reads CASSYRQQLGYEQFF. The CDR3, as DNA: TGTGCCAGCAGTTACCGTCAGCAGTTAGGGTATGAGCAGTTCTTC.

The chain carries TRBV14 and TRBJ2-6, with 9 bases that match TRBD1. The ends lost 4 bases at V and 4 bases at J; junction bases unmatched: 11. Germline CDR1 is SGHDN and CDR2 is FVKESK. CDR3 length: 18 residues. The CDR3 spells CASSPAGQGLRGANVLTF. CDR3 DNA: TGTGCCAGCAGCCCAGCGGGACAGGGTCTGCGGGGGGCCAACGTCCTGACTTTC.

J is TRBJ1-5 and V is TRBV27; the D gene is possibly TRBD1 (5 bases). This CDR3 is 14 amino acids long. Per germline, CDR1 MNHEY and CDR2 SMNVEV (reference sequence). V lost 2 bases and J 6 bases, leaving 11 bases between the germline ends. The CDR3 is CASSLHPDSQPQHF. For the CDR3, the DNA is TGTGCCAGCAGTTTACATCCAGACAGTCAGCCCCAGCATTTT.

The gene calls are TRBV4-1 and TRBJ2-1, with 11 bases fitting TRBD2. V lost 0 bases and J lost 14; bases outside the gene matches: 9. Germline V gene lookup returns CDR1 MGHRA and CDR2 YSYEKL. This CDR3 region has 15 residues. The CDR3 spells CASSQEVVAGGLEFF. The CDR3 region has the DNA TGCGCCAGCAGCCAAGAAGTAGTAGCGGGAGGGCTTGAGTTCTTC.

The chain is built from TRBV2 and TRBJ2-1; 10 bases are shared with TRBD2. V shed 7 bases and J 10 bases; nucleotides not matched to a gene: 10. The CDR3 loop spans 14 amino acids. Germline V gene data show CDR1 as SNHLY and CDR2 as FYNNEI. The CDR3 DNA sequence: TGTGCCAGCATCCTAATGACTAGCGGGCTAGAGCAGTTCTTC. Amino acids: CASILMTSGLEQFF.

In this sample, this clone turned up many times. This chain joins TRBV14 and TRBJ1-2; TRBD1 might be the D (6 bases). V was trimmed by 4 bases and J by 0 bases, leaving 9 bases between them. The CDR3 contains 14 residues. Germline CDR1 SGHDN, CDR2 FVKESK. The CDR3 sequence is CASSRDTTNYGYTF. CDR3 DNA sequence: TGTGCCAGCAGCCGGGACACCACTAACTATGGCTACACCTTC. Full variable domain (rest looked up from reference TRBV14 and TRBJ1-2): EAGVTQFPSHSVIEKGQTVTLRCDPISGHDNLYWYRRVMGKEIKFLLHFVKESKQDESGMPNNRFLAERTGGTYSTLKVQPAELEDSGVYFCASSRDTTNYGYTFGSGTRLTVV.

This rearrangement joins TRBV7-6 to TRBJ2-1; TRBD2 matches 11 bases. The CDR3 loop spans 16 amino acids. J gave up 8 bases and V 4 bases, and 10 bases lay outside the gene matches. Per germline, CDR1 SGHVS and CDR2 FNYEAQ. This CDR3 reads CASSSTLAGGGDEQFF. CDR3 nucleotides: TGTGCCAGCAGCTCTACGTTAGCGGGAGGGGGGGATGAGCAGTTCTTC.

DNA of the CDR3: TGTGCCAGCAGTTGGTTAGGTAATGAGCAGTTCTTC. Its translation: CASSWLGNEQFF. The chain carries TRBV6-6 and TRBJ2-1, with D uncertain. Deletions cut 4 bases from V and 7 bases from J, with 8 bases between. From germline, CDR1 is MNHNY and CDR2 SVGAGI (reference sequence). The CDR3 consists of 12 residues.

V usage is TRBV9 and J usage is TRBJ1-2; D possibly corresponds to TRBD1 (5 bases). Germline V gene data show CDR1 as SGDLS and CDR2 as YYNGEE. Trimming cost V 0 bases and J 4 bases, with 16 bases left between them. CDR3 length equals 16 residues. The CDR3, as DNA: TGTGCCAGCAGCGTAGCTCCCCAGGGTTACGGCTATGGCTACACCTTC. It encodes CASSVAPQGYGYGYTF.

The rearrangement uses TRBV6-5 and TRBJ2-6; D ambiguous. Looked up from germline, CDR1 is MNHEY and CDR2 is SVGAGI. The V end lost 5 bases, the J end lost 2 bases, and 7 bases lay between the germline ends. This CDR3 has 14 amino acids. The CDR3 bases are TGTGCCAGCAGTCCCTCAGCTGGGGCCAACGTCCTGACTTTC. This translates into CASSPSAGANVLTF.

The gene calls are TRBV7-9 and TRBJ2-7; D unclear. Per germline, CDR1 SEHNR and CDR2 FQNEAQ (reference sequence). The CDR3 is made up of 17 amino acids. Deletions cut 5 bases from V and 2 bases from J, with 22 bases between. This chain's CDR3 is CASSTTHGGRLTYEQYF. Here the CDR3 DNA reads TGTGCCAGCAGCACAACCCACGGCGGCAGGCTTACCTACGAGCAGTACTTC.

On this clone: At one end, the junction sequence differs from germline, possibly due to a read error. The same CDR3 can be traced to other DNA sequences in this sample. V and J are TRBV7-9 and TRBJ2-1; TRBD2 agrees at 8 bases. CDR3 length: 15 amino acids. From germline, CDR1 is SEHNR and CDR2 FQNEAQ (reference sequence). The CDR3 bases are TGTGCCAGCAGCCTAGCGGGCTCCTCCTACAATGAGCAGTTCTTC. Translation gives CASSLAGSSYNEQFF.

The J gene is TRBJ2-7, the V gene TRBV9; D remains ambiguous. Trimming removed 1 base at V and 3 bases at J, with 8 bases between. This CDR3 spans 13 amino acids. In germline, CDR1 is SGDLS, CDR2 YYNGEE. The CDR3 DNA is TGTGCCAGCAGCGTATACCCCAACTACGAGCAGTACTTC. Translating gives CASSVYPNYEQYF.

The chain carries TRBV7-9 and TRBJ2-7; D remains ambiguous. Germline V lookup: CDR1 SEHNR, CDR2 FQNEAQ (reference sequence). V was shortened by 4 bases and J by 3 bases, with 13 bases between the two germline ends. The CDR3 loop spans 14 amino acids. Written as DNA, the CDR3 is TGTGCCAGCAGCTCCCCCCAAGGAGTCTACGAGCAGTACTTC. As protein: CASSSPQGVYEQYF.

This chain connects TRBV7-9 to TRBJ1-1; the D is unclear. CDR1 and CDR2 (germline): SEHNR, FQNEAQ (reference sequence). The CDR3 length is 14 residues. The V gene lost 3 bases and the J gene lost 4 bases, with 12 bases spanning the gap. DNA of the CDR3: TGTGCCAGCAGCTTTCTCCATGGAGGCACTGAAGCTTTCTTT. It encodes CASSFLHGGTEAFF. Using reference TRBV7-9 and TRBJ1-1 for the parts outside the CDR3, the full variable domain is DTGVSQNPRHKITKRGQNVTFRCDPISEHNRLYWYRQTLGQGPEFLTYFQNEAQLEKSRLLSDRFSAERPKGSFSTLEIQRTEQGDSAMYLCASSFLHGGTEAFFGQGTRLTVV.